This T cell receptor beta chain was captured by sequencing in a study of beta chain features in type 1 diabetes. Comment on this clone: Its specificity is not known.

Study-wide results and limits: Significant though moderate, a shortening of TCRB CDR3s appeared in all four CD4+ subsets of Type 1 diabetes patients.

The whole isolated RNA underwent reverse transcription, so sequencing captured expressed TCRB transcripts. Here immunoSEQ multiplex PCR was the method, and the copy in TCRdb shows in-frame clones only, minus some. The sample yields 200,000 to 300,000 clones, around 21% seen once. V trimming: 4 bases; J trimming: 4 bases; junction bases outside the gene matches: 5. The CDR3 totals 15 residues. Germline V gives CDR1 SGHTA, CDR2 FQGTGA. The genes are TRBV7-3 and TRBJ2-5; 11 positions match TRBD2. The sample consisted of naive CD4+ T cells from blood. This clonotype originated in a woman aged 40-49 years with type 1 diabetes. CDR3 protein: CASSSLAGGGETQYF. As DNA, the CDR3 is TGTGCCAGCAGCTCCCTAGCGGGAGGAGGAGAGACCCAGTACTTC.